This record concerns one T cell receptor (beta chain) sequence. Antigen unknown. The sample holds other DNA sequences that translate to the same CDR3. The record originates from a study of brain T cells in children with intractable seizures. Study results and limitations: Pre- and post-surgery blood differed in depth, so pre-surgery absences may be undersampling. Only CDR3 sequence similarity suggested viral specificity, without known HCMV serostatus.

Germline V gives CDR1 SGHTA, CDR2 FQGTGA. V dropped 4 bases and J dropped 3; count of bases not matched to a gene: 1. The CDR3 runs to 15 residues. At least one anti-epileptic drug was given before surgery. The assay was immunoSEQ multiplex PCR, and TCRdb's table has in-frame clones only and misses some. The data contain 110,000 or so clones, 94% of them singletons. The clonotype comes from a boy in the first two years of life with hemimegalencephaly and intractable seizures. This chain uses TRBV7-3 with TRBJ2-3; TRBD2 matches at 13 bases. The sequences come from peripheral blood, collected at surgery. This chain's CDR3 is CASSWTSGSTDTQYF. The CDR3 DNA sequence: TGTGCCAGCAGCTGGACTAGCGGGAGTACAGATACGCAGTATTTT.